Listed below are T cell receptor beta chains from one sample, sequenced in a study of T cell responses to AZD1222 COVID-19 vaccine. Profiled with immunoSEQ multiplex PCR; TCRdb holds only in-frame clones, not every one. Among more than 75,000 clones listed, 75% to 95% were seen once. This specimen consisted of peripheral blood, obtained 28 days after the second AZD1222 dose. Receptor source: an adult who received the AZD1222 COVID-19 vaccine. CDR3s include the opening cysteine and the closing phenylalanine or tryptophan.

CDR3aa,v_gene,j_gene
CASSLRGAGNTIYF,TRBV5-4,TRBJ1-3
CASSRVADRGYEQYF,TRBV18,TRBJ2-7
CATSEWDSINNEQFF,TRBV24-1,TRBJ2-1
CASSLGASYEQYF,TRBV7-3,TRBJ2-7
CASSILRGEQYF,TRBV19,TRBJ2-7
CASRGQGRATGELFF,TRBV11-2,TRBJ2-2
CASRRTASYNEQFF,TRBV9,TRBJ2-1
CASSLQVLAPYNEQFF,TRBV11-2,TRBJ2-1
CASSPQKYF,TRBV19,TRBJ2-4
CASSLLQNQPQHF,TRBV7-9,TRBJ1-5
CASSTPLGYSNEKLFF,TRBV6-2/TRBV6-3,TRBJ1-4
CASSSQTGIAPLHF,TRBV27,TRBJ1-6
CATSEAGTGGKAFF,TRBV24-1,TRBJ1-1
CASSPGQGGRGTQYF,TRBV2,TRBJ2-3
CATSLSSKNIQYF,TRBV19,TRBJ2-4
CAIGTGAGGYTF,TRBV10-3,TRBJ1-2
CRRGSVCYEQYF,TRBV29-1,TRBJ2-7
CASSLRTLGSTDTQYF,TRBV28,TRBJ2-3
CASSPNFYEQYF,TRBV4-3,TRBJ2-7
CASSLGGLGEQFF,TRBV11-2,TRBJ2-1
CASSYSGGPSYEQYF,TRBV6-5,TRBJ2-7
CATSRAGASIYEKLFF,TRBV15,TRBJ1-4
CASSPPAKETQYF,TRBV18,TRBJ2-5
CASSYRRGYEQYF,TRBV6-5,TRBJ2-7
CASSIGGGGKPQHF,TRBV19,TRBJ1-5
CSASLGSWNEQFF,TRBV20-1,TRBJ2-1
CASSYFQGGNQPQHF,TRBV6-2/TRBV6-3,TRBJ1-5
CASSFGTKTGELFF,TRBV5-8,TRBJ2-2
CASSPLAGADGELFF,TRBV27,TRBJ2-2
CAWSVRGIPHEQYF,TRBV30,TRBJ2-7
CASSDNRAGELFF,TRBV28,TRBJ2-2
CASKLAGNGELFF,TRBV7-3,TRBJ2-2
CASSLSNYPRRGPKSNQPQHF,TRBV28,TRBJ1-5
CAIRTGNTEAFF,TRBV10-3,TRBJ1-1
CASSLAGTRGPYEQYF,TRBV7-2,TRBJ2-7
CATSDYRGDEAFF,TRBV24-1,TRBJ1-1
CASSFRPGGNDEQFF,TRBV7-9,TRBJ2-1
CASSLDGGTKDTQYF,TRBV11-3,TRBJ2-3
CASSPNQGFGYTF,TRBV3-1/TRBV3-2,TRBJ1-2
CASTSDNNQPQHF,TRBV6-5,TRBJ1-5
CASSHIYGPKNTGELFF,TRBV18,TRBJ2-2
CASSLSQGRETQYF,TRBV28,TRBJ2-5
CASSGYAGGYNEQFF,TRBV2,TRBJ2-1
CASRGDNSPLHF,TRBV2,TRBJ1-6
CASSRTGTLNTGELFF,TRBV11-3,TRBJ2-2
CASSTMGGGINQPQHF,TRBV19,TRBJ1-5
CASSPGTGQYF,TRBV6-6,TRBJ2-3
CASSPEDRPSNYGYTF,TRBV3-1/TRBV3-2,TRBJ1-2
CASNRRMNTEAFF,TRBV6-5,TRBJ1-1
CASSGDRVYNTNTGELFF,TRBV19,TRBJ2-2
CASSPTTGTTYNEQFF,TRBV9,TRBJ2-1
CASSSDNRAGYTF,TRBV7-3,TRBJ1-2
CASSISESYTGELFF,TRBV19,TRBJ2-2